This paragraph reports one TCR beta chain. The antigen remains unidentified. During the collection period, no donor immune events like infections were recorded. This specimen comes from a study of identifying expanded T cells in peripheral blood. Study-wide findings and caveats: Approximately two-week clone count variance significantly increased as total template count grew. Differentially abundant clones: 0.95 to 1.5 between replicates, about 16 at approximately two weeks, 19 to 20 at four.

J lost 1 base, V lost 5 bases, and 4 bases had no gene match. The CDR3 contains 14 residues. The germline V gene has CDR1 KGHSH and CDR2 LQKENI. Libraries were prepared by immunoSEQ multiplex PCR; TCRdb keeps only in-frame clonotypes and omits some of them. The profile shows 45,000 to 65,000 clones, 82% of them singletons. This clonotype was sampled from a person between 18 and 69 years old in good health. Sequencing was done on a sample of blood. This chain connects TRBV18 to TRBJ2-5; 7 bases line up with TRBD1. The CDR3 sequence: CASSYRGLQETQYF. Written as DNA, the CDR3 is TGTGCCAGCTCATACAGGGGCCTCCAAGAGACCCAGTACTTC.